One sample yielded the 4 T cell receptor beta chains listed below, sequenced in a study of T cell responses to AZD1222 COVID-19 vaccine. Libraries were prepared by immunoSEQ multiplex PCR; TCRdb keeps only in-frame clonotypes and omits some of them. The table has approximately 110,000 clones, around 85% seen once. The sample was peripheral blood, taken 28 days after the second AZD1222 dose. Every receptor here comes from an adult who received the AZD1222 COVID-19 vaccine.

The chain carries TRBV3-1 (or the pseudogene TRBV3-2) and TRBJ1-1; D not certain. CDR1 and CDR2 (germline): LGHDT, YNNKEL (reference sequence). This CDR3 has 14 amino acids. Deletions cut 2 bases from V and 3 bases from J, with 10 bases between. CDR3: CASSQSGGDTEAFF. CDR3 nucleotide sequence: TGTGCCAGCAGCCAATCGGGAGGAGACACTGAAGCTTTCTTT.

The chain employs TRBV6-5 and TRBJ1-1; possibly TRBD1 for D (5 bases). Trimming took 6 bases from V and 4 from J, leaving 18 bases between them. Germline CDR1 and CDR2: MNHEY and SVGAGI. This CDR3 region has 15 residues. The chain's CDR3 is CASSPWGEGSTEAFF. The CDR3, as DNA: TGTGCCAGCAGCCCCTGGGGGGAAGGGAGCACTGAAGCTTTCTTT.

The chain carries TRBV6-5 and TRBJ2-1; a possible D gene is TRBD1 (6 bases). CDR1 is MNHEY and CDR2 is SVGAGI in the germline V gene. V was clipped by 0 bases and J by 4 bases, with 10 bases between them. The CDR3 spans 15 residues. CDR3 protein: CASSYSYRAYNEQFF. The CDR3, as DNA: TGTGCCAGCAGTTACTCTTACAGGGCATACAATGAGCAGTTCTTC.

The rearrangement joins TRBV2 to TRBJ2-1; 7 positions match TRBD1. The ends lost 4 bases at V and 0 bases at J; junction bases unmatched: 9. Germline CDR1 SNHLY, CDR2 FYNNEI. This CDR3 is 17 amino acids long. The CDR3 sequence: CASSVGLAGGSYNEQFF. In nucleotides, the CDR3 is TGTGCCAGCAGTGTCGGCCTTGCAGGGGGCTCCTACAATGAGCAGTTCTTC.